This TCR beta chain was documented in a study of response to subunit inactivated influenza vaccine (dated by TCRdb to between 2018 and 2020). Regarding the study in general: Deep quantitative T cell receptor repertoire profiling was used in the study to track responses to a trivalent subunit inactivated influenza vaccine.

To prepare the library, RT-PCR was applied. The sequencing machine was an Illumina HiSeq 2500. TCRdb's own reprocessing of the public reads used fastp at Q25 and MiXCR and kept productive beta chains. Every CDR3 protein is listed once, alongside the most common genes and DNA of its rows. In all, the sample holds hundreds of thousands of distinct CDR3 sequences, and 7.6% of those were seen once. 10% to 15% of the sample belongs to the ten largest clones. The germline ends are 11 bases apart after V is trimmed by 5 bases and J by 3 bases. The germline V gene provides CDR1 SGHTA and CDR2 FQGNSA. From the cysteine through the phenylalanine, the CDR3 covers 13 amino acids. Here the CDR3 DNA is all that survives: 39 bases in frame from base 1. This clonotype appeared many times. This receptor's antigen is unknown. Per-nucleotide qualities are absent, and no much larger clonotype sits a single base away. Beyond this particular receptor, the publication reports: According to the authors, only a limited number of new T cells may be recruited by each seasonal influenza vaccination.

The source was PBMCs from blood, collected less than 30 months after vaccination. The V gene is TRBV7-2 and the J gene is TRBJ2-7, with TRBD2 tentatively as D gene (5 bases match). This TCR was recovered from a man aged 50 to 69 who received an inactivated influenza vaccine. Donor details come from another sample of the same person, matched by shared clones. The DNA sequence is TGTGCCAGCAGCCGTCGGGAAGACTACGAGCAGTACTTC. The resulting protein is CASSRREDYEQYF. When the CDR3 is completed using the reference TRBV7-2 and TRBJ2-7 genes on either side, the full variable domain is GAGVSQSPSNKVTEKGKDVELRCDPISGHTALYWYRQSLGQGLEFLIYFQGNSAPDKSGLPSDRFSAERTGGSVSTLTIQRTQQEDSAVYLCASSRREDYEQYFGPGTRLTVT.